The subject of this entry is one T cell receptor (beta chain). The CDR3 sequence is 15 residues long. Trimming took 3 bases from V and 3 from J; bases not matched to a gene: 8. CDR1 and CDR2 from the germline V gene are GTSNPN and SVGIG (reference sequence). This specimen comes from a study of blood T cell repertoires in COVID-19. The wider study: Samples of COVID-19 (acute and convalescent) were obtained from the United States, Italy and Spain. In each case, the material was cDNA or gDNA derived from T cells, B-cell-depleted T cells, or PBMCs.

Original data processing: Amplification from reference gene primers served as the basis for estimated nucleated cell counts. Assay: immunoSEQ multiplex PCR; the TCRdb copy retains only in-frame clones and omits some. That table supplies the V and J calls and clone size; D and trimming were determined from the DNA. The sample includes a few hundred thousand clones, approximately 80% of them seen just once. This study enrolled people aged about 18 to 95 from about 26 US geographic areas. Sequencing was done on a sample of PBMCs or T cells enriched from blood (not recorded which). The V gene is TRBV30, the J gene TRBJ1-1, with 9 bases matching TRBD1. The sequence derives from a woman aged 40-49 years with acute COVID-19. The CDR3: CAWRPPGQGYTEAFF. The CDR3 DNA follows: TGTGCCTGGAGGCCACCGGGACAGGGTTACACTGAAGCTTTCTTT. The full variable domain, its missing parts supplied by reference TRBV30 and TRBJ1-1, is SQTIHQWPATLVQPVGSPLSLECTVEGTSNPNLYWYRQAAGRGLQLLFYSVGIGQISSEVPQNLSASRPQDRQFILSSKKLLLSDSGFYLCAWRPPGQGYTEAFFGQGTRLTVV.